Below are 13 T cell receptor beta chains sequenced from a single sample in a study of cytotoxic CD8 clonotypes in ibrutinib-treated CLL. Assay used: immunoSEQ multiplex PCR; TCRdb lists only in-frame clones, some missing. Seen here are 200,000 to 250,000 clones, 60% to 75% observed once, and the top ten hold 15%. This specimen consisted of PBMCs, obtained after 24 months of ibrutinib treatment. The receptors were gathered from a human donor with chronic lymphocytic leukemia.

This chain joins TRBV11-1 and TRBJ2-7; D possibly corresponds to TRBD2 (5 bases). The V and J ends lost 3 bases and 4 bases respectively, with 13 bases between them. There are 14 residues in the CDR3. Germline lookup yields CDR1 SGHAT and CDR2 FQDESV (reference sequence). In DNA form, the CDR3 reads TGTGCCAGCAGCTTGGGCATCTTAGCGTACGAGCAGTACTTC. Translation: CASSLGILAYEQYF.

The chain couples TRBV4-1 to TRBJ2-1, with TRBD2 as a possible D gene (6 bases). Germline V lookup: CDR1 MGHRA, CDR2 YSYEKL. There are 17 residues in the CDR3. Trimming cost V 0 bases and J 8 bases, with 20 bases left between them. The CDR3 bases are TGCGCCAGCAGCCAAGAAGGTGGGCTGACATGGGGGGATGAGCAGTTCTTC. Amino acids: CASSQEGGLTWGDEQFF.

The chain's CDR3 is CASSQEGGGAYYGYTF. CDR3 in DNA: TGTGCCAGCAGCCAAGAGGGTGGCGGGGCCTACTATGGCTACACCTTC. This chain uses TRBV4-2 with TRBJ1-2; D possibly corresponds to TRBD1 (5 bases). CDR1 and CDR2 (germline): LGHNA, YNFKEQ. V lost 0 bases, J lost 3 bases, and 14 bases lay in between. There are 16 residues in the CDR3.

The chain is built from TRBV18 and TRBJ2-3; perhaps D is TRBD1 or TRBD2 (5 bases each). Per the germline V gene, CDR1 is KGHSH and CDR2 is LQKENI. CDR3 size: 14 residues. V was clipped by 2 bases and J by 5 bases, with 11 bases between them. The CDR3 loop is CASSPEGRGDTQYF. The DNA for the CDR3 is TGTGCCAGCTCACCAGAGGGACGGGGAGATACGCAGTATTTT. Using reference TRBV18 and TRBJ2-3 for the parts outside the CDR3, the full variable domain is NAGVMQNPRHLVRRRGQEARLRCSPMKGHSHVYWYRQLPEEGLKFMVYLQKENIIDESGMPKERFSAEFPKEGPSILRIQQVVRGDSAAYFCASSPEGRGDTQYFGPGTRLTVL.

CDR3 nucleotides: TGTGCCAGCAGGGCGTACGAGAGGTACCAAGAGACCCAGTACTTC. This gives the protein CASRAYERYQETQYF. The chain carries TRBV5-8 and TRBJ2-5; D unresolved. V was shortened by 5 bases and J by 0 bases, with 14 bases between the two germline ends. There are 15 residues in the CDR3. Germline CDR1 reads SGHTS; CDR2 reads YDEGEE.

This clone was detected only a few times. The J gene is TRBJ1-2, the V gene TRBV28, with D hard to call. V was clipped by 8 bases and J by 8 bases, with 12 bases between them. CDR1 is MDHEN and CDR2 is SYDVKM in the germline V gene. The CDR3 sequence is 11 residues long. This CDR3 is CASGVEMGYTF. CDR3 bases: TGTGCCAGCGGGGTAGAAATGGGCTACACCTTC.

CDR3 amino acids: CASSPSGRALETQYF. In nucleotides, the CDR3 is TGTGCCAGCAGCCCTAGCGGGAGGGCCTTGGAGACCCAGTACTTC. This chain connects TRBV7-8 to TRBJ2-5; TRBD2 agrees at 12 bases. The CDR3 contains 15 residues. V dropped 5 bases and J dropped 5; count of bases not matched to a gene: 6. CDR1 SGHVS and CDR2 FQNEAQ come from the germline V gene.

The V gene is TRBV18, the J gene TRBJ1-1; perhaps TRBD1 as D (5 bases). V dropped 2 bases and J dropped 3 bases, with 7 bases sitting between them. Germline V gene lookup returns CDR1 KGHSH and CDR2 LQKENI. CDR3 length: 13 residues. Here the CDR3 DNA reads TGTGCCAGCTCACCAACAGGTGACACTGAAGCTTTCTTT. Translated: CASSPTGDTEAFF. The variable domain in full, with the rest retrieved from reference TRBV18 and TRBJ1-1, is NAGVMQNPRHLVRRRGQEARLRCSPMKGHSHVYWYRQLPEEGLKFMVYLQKENIIDESGMPKERFSAEFPKEGPSILRIQQVVRGDSAAYFCASSPTGDTEAFFGQGTRLTVV.

The V gene is TRBV4-3, the J gene TRBJ2-3; 7 bases line up with TRBD1. The germline gives CDR1 LGHNA, CDR2 YSLEER. After removal of 1 base from V and 2 bases from J, the junction contained 3 bases not matched to a gene. The CDR3 has 15 residues. CDR3 sequence (DNA): TGCGCCAGCAGCCAAGTTGACAGGGACACAGATACGCAGTATTTT. It yields the protein CASSQVDRDTDTQYF.

The chain couples TRBV2 to TRBJ1-5; D ambiguous. CDR3 length: 15 amino acids. Germline CDR1 is SNHLY and CDR2 is FYNNEI. The V and J ends lost 1 base and 7 bases respectively, with 14 bases between them. The DNA for the CDR3 is TGTGCCAGCAGTGAAGGGGTGGAGATGGGCCAGCCCCAGCATTTT. This translates into CASSEGVEMGQPQHF.

Comment on this clone: The germline gene is not matched at one end of the junction; a read error may be the cause. V usage is TRBV7-3 and J usage is TRBJ2-7; 10 bases are shared with TRBD2. This CDR3 has 15 residues. CDR1 is SGHTA, CDR2 FQGTGA, per germline. DNA for the CDR3: TGTGCCAGCAGCGTAACTAGCGGGGACGGTTACGAGCAGTACTTC. Residues: CASSVTSGDGYEQYF.

The chain is built from TRBV19 and TRBJ2-7; 8 nucleotides agree with TRBD1. The germline gives CDR1 LNHDA, CDR2 SQIVND (reference sequence). V shed 5 bases, J shed 0 bases, and the junction held 9 bases outside the gene matches. The CDR3 is 16 amino acids. The CDR3 region has the DNA TGTGCCAGTAGTGGCGGGACAGGCGAAAGCTCCTACGAGCAGTACTTC. Translation gives CASSGGTGESSYEQYF. Full variable domain (rest looked up from reference TRBV19 and TRBJ2-7): DGGITQSPKYLFRKEGQNVTLSCEQNLNHDAMYWYRQDPGQGLRLIYYSQIVNDFQKGDIAEGYSVSREKKESFPLTVTSAQKNPTAFYLCASSGGTGESSYEQYFGPGTRLTVT.

The chain is built from TRBV28 and TRBJ2-1; D possibly corresponds to TRBD1 (5 bases). This CDR3 comprises 12 residues. Trimming removed 6 bases at V and 8 bases at J, with 11 bases between. The germline gives CDR1 MDHEN, CDR2 SYDVKM. The CDR3 sequence: CASSRLGDEQFF. The CDR3, as DNA: TGTGCCAGCAGCCGTCTAGGGGATGAGCAGTTCTTC.